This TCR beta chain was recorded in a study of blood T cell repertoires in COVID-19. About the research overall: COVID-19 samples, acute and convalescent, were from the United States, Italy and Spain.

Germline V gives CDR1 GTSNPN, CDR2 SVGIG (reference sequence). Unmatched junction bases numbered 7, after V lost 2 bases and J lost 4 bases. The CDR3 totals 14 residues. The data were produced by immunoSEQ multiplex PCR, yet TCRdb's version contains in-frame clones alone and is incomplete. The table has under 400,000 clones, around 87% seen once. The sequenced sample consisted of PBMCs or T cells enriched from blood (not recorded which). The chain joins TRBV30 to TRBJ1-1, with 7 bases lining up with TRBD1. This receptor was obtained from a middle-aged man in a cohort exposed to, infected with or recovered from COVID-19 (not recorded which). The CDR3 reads CAWSHTTGTTEAFF. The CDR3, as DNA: TGTGCCTGGAGTCACACGACAGGGACCACTGAAGCTTTCTTT.